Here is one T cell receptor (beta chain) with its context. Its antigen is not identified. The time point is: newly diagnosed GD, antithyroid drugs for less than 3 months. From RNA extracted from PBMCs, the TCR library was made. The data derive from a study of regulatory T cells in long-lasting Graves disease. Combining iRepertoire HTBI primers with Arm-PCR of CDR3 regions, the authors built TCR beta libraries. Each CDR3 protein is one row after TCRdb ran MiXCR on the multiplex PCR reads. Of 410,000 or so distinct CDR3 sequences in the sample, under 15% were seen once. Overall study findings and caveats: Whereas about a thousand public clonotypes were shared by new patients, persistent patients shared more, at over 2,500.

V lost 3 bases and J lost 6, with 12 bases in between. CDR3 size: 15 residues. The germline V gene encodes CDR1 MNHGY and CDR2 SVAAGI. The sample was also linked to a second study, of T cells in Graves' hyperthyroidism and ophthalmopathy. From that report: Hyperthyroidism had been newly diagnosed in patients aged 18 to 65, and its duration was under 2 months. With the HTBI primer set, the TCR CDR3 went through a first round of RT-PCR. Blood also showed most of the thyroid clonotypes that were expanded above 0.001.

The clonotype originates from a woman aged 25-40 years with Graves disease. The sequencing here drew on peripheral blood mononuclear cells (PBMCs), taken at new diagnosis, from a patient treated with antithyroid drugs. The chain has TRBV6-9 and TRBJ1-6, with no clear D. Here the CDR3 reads CASSYSARTNSPLHF. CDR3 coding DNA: TGTGCCAGCAGTTACTCAGCCAGAACTAATTCACCCCTCCACTTT.